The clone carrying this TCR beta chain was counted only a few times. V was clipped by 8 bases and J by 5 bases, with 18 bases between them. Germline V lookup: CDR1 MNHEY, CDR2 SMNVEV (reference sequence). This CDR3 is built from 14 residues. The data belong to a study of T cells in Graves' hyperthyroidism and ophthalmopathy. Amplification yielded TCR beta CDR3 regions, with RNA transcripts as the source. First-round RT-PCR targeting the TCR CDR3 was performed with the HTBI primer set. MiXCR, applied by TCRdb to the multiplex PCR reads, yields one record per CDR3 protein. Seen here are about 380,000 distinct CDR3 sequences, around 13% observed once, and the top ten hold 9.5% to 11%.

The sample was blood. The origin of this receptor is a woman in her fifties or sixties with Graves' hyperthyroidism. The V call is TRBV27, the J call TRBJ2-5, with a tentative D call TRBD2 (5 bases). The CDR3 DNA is TGTGCCAGCGGGCGGACCCGGAGGTTCGAGACCCAGTACTTC. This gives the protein CASGRTRRFETQYF.